This T cell receptor beta chain was sequenced during a study of cytomegalovirus exposure and HLA in healthy donors. Trimming took 0 bases from V and 5 from J, leaving 11 bases between them. Germline assignment: CDR1 KGHSH and CDR2 LQKENI. The CDR3 is made up of 15 amino acids. Study findings and constraints: Further analysis was carried out later, and it showed several of the most significant clusters appearing linked to common viral pathogens. The presence/absence work took it that sequencing depth was about the same across donors.

The study did not record CMV serostatus for this donor. In the PCR, 60 Vbeta and 13 Jbeta primers were used. Original methodology: There were around 80 million unique TCR beta chains by a later count, and around 10 million of them were shared. Sequencing used immunoSEQ multiplex PCR; TCRdb keeps in-frame clones, though not all of them. That table is the source of V, J and clone size, and D and trimming were worked out from the DNA. The repertoire has around 150,000 clones, 79% of them found once; the top ten carry 3% to 4%. About this clone: Its antigen is currently unknown.

The TCR originated in a human donor in good health. This chain uses TRBV18 with TRBJ1-3; D possibly corresponds to TRBD1 (6 bases). Sequences were obtained from PBMCs. The CDR3 bases are TGTGCCAGCTCACCACCCGGGGGGCGAAGAAACACCATATATTTT. Amino acids: CASSPPGGRRNTIYF. The full variable domain, in which reference TRBV18 and TRBJ1-3 provide the parts outside the CDR3, is NAGVMQNPRHLVRRRGQEARLRCSPMKGHSHVYWYRQLPEEGLKFMVYLQKENIIDESGMPKERFSAEFPKEGPSILRIQQVVRGDSAAYFCASSPPGGRRNTIYFGEGSWLTVV.